This TCR beta chain was profiled in a study of T cell repertoires in ileal Crohn's disease (dated by TCRdb to between 2018 and 2020). At the level of the whole study: At the time of surgery, around a third of patients were active smokers, and the median duration of disease was roughly 8.3 years. Every patient underwent surgery because of a complication, which was stricturing disease in approximately 60% of cases and penetrating disease in roughly 39%. Postoperative therapy was given to about half of the patients, with thiopurines administered to roughly twelve patients and anti-TNF agents administered to some 17 patients. TCR repertoire analysis was performed in about 59 Crohn's disease patients drawn from a prospective multicentre cohort. The study ran alongside a multicentre cohort designed to identify predictors of early endoscopic recurrence after ileocolonic resection. Endoscopic postoperative recurrence was defined as a Rutgeerts score above i0. A total of around 150 mucosal samples from roughly 60 patients were sequenced, collected from several sites on the surgical specimen as well as at postoperative endoscopy. Overall study results and their limits: Higher high-frequency clone percentages at surgery were associated with endoscopic recurrence; all patients with clonality above 26.8% (18/57) had recurrence. A significantly higher proportion of clonal expansions was observed in active smokers at surgery than in non-smokers (approximately 28% vs 17%, p=0.02). Mucosal CD4 and CD8 T cells were sorted and sequenced only in a subgroup of patients, whose size was not stated. Compared with CD4 T cells, sorted CD8 T cells held more high-frequency clones, which suggests that the mucosal expansions were mostly CD8.

V is trimmed back by 8 bases and J by 6 bases, and the junction contains 5 bases that no gene match accounts for. Sequences MDHEN (CDR1) and SYDVKM (CDR2) are obtained from the germline V gene. There are 12 amino acids in the CDR3, from cysteine to phenylalanine inclusive. Of all the DNA, just the CDR3 is kept, 36 bases in frame from base 1. Roughly 540 nanograms of biopsy DNA per sample were submitted for commercial TCRB immunosequencing. A two-step, amplification bias-controlled multiplex PCR was used by Adaptive Biotechnology to amplify CDR3 regions from genomic DNA. Primers for every V and J gene segment were used in the first PCR, and barcodes and Illumina adapters were added in the second PCR. CDR3 libraries were sequenced on an Illumina instrument. The authors processed their data as follows. Vendor-provided pipelines were combined with custom analysis of raw data in R/Bioconductor under R version 3.3.0. Clonality, ranging from 0 to 1, was calculated as the inverse of the normalised Shannon entropy of all productive clones. High-frequency clones were defined as the share of the repertoire taken up by the top 100 clones, keeping only clones that passed a 95% confidence test. Repertoire diversity was measured with the Simpson index, and overlap between samples was measured with the Morisita-Horn index. This is the immuneACCESS table as TCRdb keeps it, with only in-frame sequences that have V and J called. A part of the clones is gone; compared with another copy, unresolved V genes explain less than half, and the rest is unexplained. That table supplies the V and J calls and clone size; D and trimming were determined from the DNA. This sample gives some 7,000 clones in total; 75% to 85% of them show up just once. The ten most abundant clones make up less than 5% of the sample.

To be eligible, patients had to be adults with ileal or ileocolonic Crohn's disease and an indication for ileocolonic resection. Whole ileal mucosal biopsies were stored frozen at -80°C before DNA extraction. Genomic DNA was extracted from frozen whole biopsies using a TRizol-based method and was quantified with a NanoDrop 2000 spectrophotometer. Turning to this clone: It lacks a known antigen. Base qualities are not recorded, but no much larger clone differs from it by a single base.

This TCR came from an adult with Crohn's disease. The sequencing sample was made of ileal tissue. The chain is made from TRBV28 and TRBJ1-2, and 8 junction bases match TRBD1. The CDR3 amino acid sequence is: CASFGQGDGYTF. The nucleotides are TGTGCCAGCTTTGGACAGGGCGATGGCTACACCTTC.